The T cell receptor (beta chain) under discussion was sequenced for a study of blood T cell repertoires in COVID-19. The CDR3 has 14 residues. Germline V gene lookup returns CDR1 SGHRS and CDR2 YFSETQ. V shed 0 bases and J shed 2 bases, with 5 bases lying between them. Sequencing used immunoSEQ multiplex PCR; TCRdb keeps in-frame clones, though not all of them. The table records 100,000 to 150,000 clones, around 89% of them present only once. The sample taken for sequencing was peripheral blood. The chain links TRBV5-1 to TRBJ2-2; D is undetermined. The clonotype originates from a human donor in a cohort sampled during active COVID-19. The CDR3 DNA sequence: TGCGCCAGCAGCTTGGCACAAAACACCGGGGAGCTGTTTTTT. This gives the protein CASSLAQNTGELFF.